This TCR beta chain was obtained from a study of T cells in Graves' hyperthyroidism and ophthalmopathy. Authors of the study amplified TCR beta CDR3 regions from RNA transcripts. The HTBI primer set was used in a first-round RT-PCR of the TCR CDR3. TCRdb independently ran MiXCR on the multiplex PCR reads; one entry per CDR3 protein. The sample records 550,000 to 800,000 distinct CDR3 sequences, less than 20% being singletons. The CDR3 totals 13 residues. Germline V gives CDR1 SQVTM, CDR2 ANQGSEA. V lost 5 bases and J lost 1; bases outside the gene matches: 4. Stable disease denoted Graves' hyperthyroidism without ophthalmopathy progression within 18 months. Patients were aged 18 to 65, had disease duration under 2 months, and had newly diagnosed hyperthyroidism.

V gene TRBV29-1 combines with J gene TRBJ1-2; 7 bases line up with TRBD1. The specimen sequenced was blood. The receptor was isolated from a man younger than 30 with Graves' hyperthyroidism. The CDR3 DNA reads TGCAGCGTTACAGGGGCGAATAACTATGGCTACACCTTC. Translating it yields CSVTGANNYGYTF.